A selection of T cell receptor beta chains follows, all from one sample in a study of monozygotic twins with inflammatory bowel disease. TCRdb re-called the 5' RACE reads and shows each CDR3 protein once, DNA omitted. The sample has under 350,000 distinct CDR3 sequences. Material for sequencing was blood. All receptors come from a human donor with ulcerative colitis or Crohn's disease, or a healthy co-twin of an affected twin (not recorded which). Both conserved end residues are part of each CDR3.

CDR3	V	J
CAWSDSGFKTQYF	TRBV30	TRBJ2-5
CASSLLNTDTQYF	TRBV7-3	TRBJ2-3
CASSLMGTLNTEAFF	TRBV7-3	TRBJ1-1
CSARGDRGRSTGELFF	TRBV20-1	TRBJ2-2
CASSTLGDRSFF	TRBV2	TRBJ1-1
CASARLKSTSGRTYNEQFF	TRBV19	TRBJ2-1
CAISEGHSYEQYF	TRBV10-3	TRBJ2-7
CASSRAGGGVRETQYF	TRBV4-3	TRBJ2-5
CASSLSGLAGGETQYF	TRBV7-2	TRBJ2-5
CASRHIRDRADNEQFF	TRBV21-1	TRBJ2-1
CASSLLLEGTDTQYF	TRBV7-6	TRBJ2-3
CASQTLGNIQYF	TRBV6-6	TRBJ2-4
CASSFGDRGVDEQFF	TRBV7-2	TRBJ2-1
CASQRDFTDTQYF	TRBV4-2	TRBJ2-3
CASSQGQSGEATEAFF	TRBV4-3	TRBJ1-1
CASSPRGDLAKNIQYF	TRBV28	TRBJ2-4
CASSFGDRGHGGELFF	TRBV11-1	TRBJ2-2
CASSETSYEQFF	TRBV5-1	TRBJ2-1
CASSEVPLGWGRLFF	TRBV6-1	TRBJ1-4
CSARRGQGDTQYF	TRBV20-1	TRBJ2-3
CASSFRELANVLTF	TRBV19	TRBJ2-6
CSVGPDYGYTF	TRBV29-1	TRBJ1-2
CASSYPRTGSTGELFF	TRBV6-2/TRBV6-3	TRBJ2-2
CASSWGSGINYEQYF	TRBV4-1	TRBJ2-7
CASSTGSTYNEQFF	TRBV19	TRBJ2-1
CASSSTPGAGGGTQYF	TRBV7-2	TRBJ2-3
CASSLRGGPFYEQYF	TRBV11-3	TRBJ2-7
CATSETSGAYTGELFF	TRBV24-1	TRBJ2-2
CASSPKLSLTRSGANVLTF	TRBV11-2	TRBJ2-6
CASRLDLLYEQYF	TRBV2	TRBJ2-7
CASSEAQGIRGNEQFF	TRBV2	TRBJ2-1
CSARDHAFQGEKLFF	TRBV20-1	TRBJ1-4
CSARAGKANEKLFF	TRBV20-1	TRBJ1-4
CSAKDWKAYEQYF	TRBV29-1	TRBJ2-7
CSANRRQGRVYEQYF	TRBV20-1	TRBJ2-7
CASNNLGGVELFF	TRBV3-1	TRBJ2-2